The next 30 T cell receptor beta chains were all read from a single sample in a study of cytomegalovirus exposure and HLA in healthy donors. Use of 60 Vbeta and 13 Jbeta primers characterized the PCR. This table comes from immunoSEQ multiplex PCR, and its TCRdb copy is limited to in-frame clones, with some not included. The sample yields more than 95,000 clones, of which the top ten take up 2.2%. The specimen was PBMCs. The receptor source for this set is a man aged 40-50 years in good health and CMV-seronegative.

The J gene is TRBJ2-2, the V gene TRBV5-1; 8 bases are a match to TRBD1. The CDR3 is 15 amino acids. V trimming: 4 bases; J trimming: 1 base; junction bases outside the gene matches: 3. Germline V CDR1 and CDR2: SGHRS, YFSETQ. This CDR3 is CASSAGTGNTGELFF. For the CDR3, the DNA is TGCGCCAGCAGCGCCGGGACAGGGAACACCGGGGAGCTGTTTTTT.

The V call is TRBV2, the J call TRBJ1-5, with D uncertain. V lost 6 bases, J lost 5 bases, and 14 bases lay in between. In germline, CDR1 is SNHLY, CDR2 FYNNEI. This CDR3 region has 14 residues. For the CDR3, the DNA is TGTGCCAGCAGCAGCACGGGCGGGGATCAGCCCCAGCATTTT. Its protein is CASSSTGGDQPQHF.

CDR3 nucleotide sequence: TGTGCCAGCAGTTTGGAGGGGACCTACAATGAGCAGTTCTTC. It translates to CASSLEGTYNEQFF. This chain uses TRBV27 with TRBJ2-1, with D perhaps TRBD2 (6 bases). Per the germline V gene, CDR1 is MNHEY and CDR2 is SMNVEV (reference sequence). There are 14 residues in the CDR3. V was shortened by 3 bases and J by 2 bases, with 8 bases between the two germline ends.

The chain combines TRBV28 with TRBJ2-5, with D maybe TRBD1 (5 bases). This CDR3 spans 11 amino acids. Germline assignment: CDR1 MDHEN and CDR2 SYDVKM. V lost 6 bases, J lost 4 bases, and 6 bases lay in between. The CDR3 bases are TGTGCCAGCAGAGACAGAGAGACCCAGTACTTC. Amino acids: CASRDRETQYF.

This chain joins TRBV7-2 and TRBJ2-3; the match to TRBD2 covers 8 bases. Per germline, CDR1 SGHTA and CDR2 FQGNSA. V lost 2 bases and J lost 0; bases outside the gene matches: 7. The CDR3 is 17 amino acids. CDR3 sequence reads: CASSLTIGGRSTDTQYF. The CDR3 coding sequence is TGTGCCAGCAGCTTAACCATTGGCGGGAGGAGCACAGATACGCAGTATTTT.

The gene calls are TRBV9 and TRBJ2-7; TRBD2 agrees at 8 bases. From germline, CDR1 is SGDLS and CDR2 YYNGEE. The length of the CDR3 is 15 residues. V lost 3 bases and J lost 6; bases outside the gene matches: 11. In nucleotides, the CDR3 is TGTGCCAGCAGCGCCGGGGGGGGGTTAAGTGGCGAGCAGTACTTC. It is translated as CASSAGGGLSGEQYF.

This chain connects TRBV11-3 to TRBJ2-7; 8 bases are shared with TRBD1. Trimming at V came to 5 bases and at J to 3 bases, leaving 3 bases not matched to a gene. CDR3 size: 13 residues. Looked up from germline, CDR1 is SGHNT and CDR2 is YENEEA. CDR3 sequence reads: CASSPDRGYEQYF. In nucleotides, the CDR3 is TGTGCCAGCAGCCCCGACAGGGGCTACGAGCAGTACTTC.

The chain uses TRBV6-1 and TRBJ2-1; TRBD2 might be the D (5 bases). The CDR3 has 14 residues. CDR1 MNHNS and CDR2 SASEGT come from the germline V gene. V lost 7 bases, J lost 12 bases, and 22 bases lay in between. DNA for the CDR3: TGTGCCAGCATGGAAAAGTACGAGGGCGGTCGGCAGTTCTTC. As protein: CASMEKYEGGRQFF.

The genes are TRBV10-3 and TRBJ2-1; TRBD2 matches at 9 bases. In germline, CDR1 is ENHRY, CDR2 SYGVKD. With V trimmed by 5 bases and J by 6 bases, 8 bases remained unmatched. The CDR3 has 15 amino acids. CDR3 bases: TGTGCCATCAGTAAGGCCGGGACTAGCATCAATGAGCAGTTCTTC. This translates into CAISKAGTSINEQFF.

This rearrangement joins TRBV5-1 to TRBJ2-5; the match to TRBD2 covers 16 bases. Per the germline V gene, CDR1 is SGHRS and CDR2 is YFSETQ. The CDR3 consists of 19 residues. V trimming: 3 bases; J trimming: 3 bases; junction bases outside the gene matches: 11. Here the CDR3 reads CASSWIPGLAGGPKETQYF. Here the CDR3 DNA reads TGCGCCAGCAGCTGGATACCGGGACTAGCGGGAGGGCCCAAAGAGACCCAGTACTTC.

The rearrangement joins TRBV11-2 to TRBJ2-4; 15 positions agree with TRBD2. Germline lookup yields CDR1 SGHAT and CDR2 FQNNGV. This CDR3 region has 17 residues. Unmatched junction bases numbered 10, after V lost 8 bases and J lost 5 bases. CDR3 DNA sequence: TGTGCCAGCTCCCGCGGACTAGCGGGAGGGGGGGAAAACATTCAGTACTTC. Translation: CASSRGLAGGGENIQYF.

The genes are TRBV11-3 and TRBJ2-7; 13 nucleotides line up with TRBD2. V lost 1 base, J lost 4 bases, and 13 bases stayed unmatched. CDR1 and CDR2 (germline): SGHNT, YENEEA. CDR3 size: 19 residues. The CDR3 spells CASSLGGPGTSGDYYEQYF. The DNA for the CDR3 is TGTGCCAGCAGCTTAGGGGGACCTGGGACTAGCGGGGATTATTACGAGCAGTACTTC.

CDR3 in DNA: TGTGCCATCAAGGGGGATTTTAATGAAAAACTGTTTTTT. Protein sequence: CAIKGDFNEKLFF. V usage is TRBV10-3 and J usage is TRBJ1-4; weak D call: TRBD1 (6 bases). The CDR3 length is 13 residues. V lost 7 bases to trimming and J lost 4 bases, with 10 bases between them. Germline V gives CDR1 ENHRY, CDR2 SYGVKD.

The rearrangement links TRBV6-5 to TRBJ2-7; tentative D call: TRBD2 (5 bases). The CDR3 contains 14 residues. CDR1 is MNHEY, CDR2 SVGAGI, per germline. The ends were cut back, 2 bases at V and 3 bases at J, with 11 bases in the middle. The CDR3 here is CASSYAEGIYEQYF. The CDR3 nucleotides read TGTGCCAGCAGTTACGCAGAGGGTATCTACGAGCAGTACTTC.

The rearrangement joins TRBV19 to TRBJ2-4; TRBD2 matches at 13 bases. Germline V gives CDR1 LNHDA, CDR2 SQIVND (reference sequence). V was pared by 5 bases and J by 1 base, with 8 bases of the junction left unmatched. The CDR3 has 18 amino acids. The CDR3 coding sequence is TGTGCCAGTAGTCTCGGACTAGCGGGAGTTGCGGCCAAAAACATTCAGTACTTC. Translating gives CASSLGLAGVAAKNIQYF.

The chain employs TRBV6-5 and TRBJ2-7; a possible D gene is TRBD1 (6 bases). This CDR3 spans 14 amino acids. CDR1 MNHEY and CDR2 SVGAGI come from the germline V gene. Trimming left V 4 bases short and J 3 bases short, with 13 bases between. The CDR3 DNA reads TGTGCCAGCAGTTTAGGGGGTACGGACTACGAGCAGTACTTC. Its translation: CASSLGGTDYEQYF.

The V and J genes are TRBV21-1 and TRBJ1-2; the table's D gene call, TRBD1, was not cross checked with the DNA. TRBV21-1 counts as a pseudogene. The CDR3 sequence is 14 residues long. For the CDR3, the DNA is TGTGCCAGCAGGTACACTGGGGGCAACTATGGCTACACCTTC. Amino acid sequence: CASRYTGGNYGYTF.

V is TRBV4-1 and J is TRBJ2-7; D possibly corresponds to TRBD1 (6 bases). V dropped 3 bases and J dropped 0 bases, with 15 bases sitting between them. CDR1 is MGHRA, CDR2 YSYEKL, per germline. The CDR3 extends over 16 amino acids. CDR3 in amino acids: CASSQPRGISSYEQYF. CDR3 in DNA: TGCGCCAGCAGCCAGCCCAGGGGAATCTCCTCCTACGAGCAGTACTTC.

The rearrangement uses TRBV11-2 and TRBJ1-2, with TRBD1 matching over 7 bases. CDR3 length: 14 amino acids. Looked up from germline, CDR1 is SGHAT and CDR2 is FQNNGV. Germline trimming cut 5 bases from V and 8 bases from J; bases unmatched to any gene: 11. CDR3 amino acids: CASSLSTGPKGYTF. Written as DNA, the CDR3 is TGTGCCAGCAGCCTATCGACAGGGCCAAAGGGCTACACCTTC.

This chain connects TRBV5-8 to TRBJ2-5, with D possibly TRBD2 on 5 matching bases. Germline V lookup: CDR1 SGHTS, CDR2 YDEGEE. The CDR3 is 15 amino acids. The V end was cut by 4 bases, the J end by 5 bases, with 18 bases between. In nucleotides, the CDR3 is TGTGCCAGCAGCCTCGTCGTGAGGGATGAGGAGACCCAGTACTTC. Translated, it gives CASSLVVRDEETQYF.

Concerning this clone: No conserved phenylalanine or tryptophan ends this CDR3, so it is likely a read error. The chain couples TRBV5-6 to TRBJ1-2; 7 nucleotides agree with TRBD1. The CDR3 spans 15 residues. CDR1 is SGHDT, CDR2 YYEEEE, per germline. J was trimmed by 2 bases and V by 4 bases; bases with no gene match: 8. CDR3 coding DNA: TGTGCCAGCAGCCCGTCAGGGGGAGCCAACTATGGCTACACCCTC. It encodes CASSPSGGANYGYTL.

The chain recombines TRBV2 with TRBJ2-5; TRBD1 agrees at 8 bases. CDR1 is SNHLY and CDR2 is FYNNEI in the germline V gene. This CDR3 has 13 amino acids. V was clipped by 8 bases and J by 2 bases; unmatched bases: 4. The CDR3 region is CASVRDRQETQYF. CDR3 bases: TGTGCCAGCGTGCGGGACAGGCAAGAGACCCAGTACTTC. The full variable domain, in which reference TRBV2 and TRBJ2-5 provide the parts outside the CDR3, is EPEVTQTPSHQVTQMGQEVILRCVPISNHLYFYWYRQILGQKVEFLVSFYNNEISEKSEIFDDQFSVERPDGSNFTLKIRSTKLEDSAMYFCASVRDRQETQYFGPGTRLLVL.

The V and J genes are TRBV5-1 and TRBJ2-3, with TRBD2 matching over 9 bases. V gave up 4 bases and J gave up 4 bases; unmatched junction bases: 4. This CDR3 is 14 amino acids long. Germline CDR1 is SGHRS and CDR2 is YFSETQ. The CDR3 here is CASSTGTSPDTQYF. The CDR3 DNA reads TGCGCCAGCAGCACGGGGACTAGCCCAGATACGCAGTATTTT.

The chain is built from TRBV5-1 and TRBJ2-5; 10 bases map to TRBD2. This CDR3 is 18 amino acids long. CDR1 is SGHRS, CDR2 YFSETQ, per germline. The V gene end was trimmed by 0 bases and the J gene end by 5 bases; junction bases not matched to a gene: 13. Here the CDR3 reads CASSLELLAGGHRETQYF. The DNA for the CDR3 is TGCGCCAGCAGCTTGGAATTGTTAGCGGGAGGCCATAGGGAGACCCAGTACTTC. The full variable domain, in which reference TRBV5-1 and TRBJ2-5 provide the parts outside the CDR3, is KAGVTQTPRYLIKTRGQQVTLSCSPISGHRSVSWYQQTPGQGLQFLFEYFSETQRNKGNFPGRFSGRQFSNSRSEMNVSTLELGDSALYLCASSLELLAGGHRETQYFGPGTRLLVL.

The chain recombines TRBV13 with TRBJ2-2; TRBD1 agrees at 10 bases. The CDR3 sequence is 16 residues long. Germline V CDR1 and CDR2: PRHDT, FYEKMQ (reference sequence). V shed 4 bases, J shed 6 bases, and the junction held 8 bases outside the gene matches. CDR3 nucleotide sequence: TGTGCCAGCAGCTACTGGAGGACAGGGGGTGCCGGGGAGCTGTTTTTT. It is translated as CASSYWRTGGAGELFF.

The CDR3 DNA is TGTGCCAGCTCACCAAGTAGCGTACACACCGGGGAGCTGTTTTTT. Amino acid sequence: CASSPSSVHTGELFF. V and J are TRBV18 and TRBJ2-2; maybe TRBD2 (5 bases). The CDR3 sequence is 15 residues long. Germline values: CDR1 KGHSH, CDR2 LQKENI. Trimming pared 2 bases from V and 3 bases from J, leaving 10 bases between.

The chain joins TRBV2 to TRBJ2-7; D remains unclear. This CDR3 has 16 amino acids. V lost 6 bases and J lost 2, with 20 bases in between. The germline gives CDR1 SNHLY, CDR2 FYNNEI. CDR3 region: CASSPYTQEPTYEQYF. The CDR3 coding sequence is TGTGCCAGCAGCCCATATACGCAGGAACCCACCTACGAGCAGTACTTC.

The J gene is TRBJ2-7, the V gene TRBV28, with 9 bases that match TRBD1. Germline-derived CDR1 and CDR2 are MDHEN and SYDVKM. The CDR3 consists of 13 residues. Germline trimming cut 6 bases from V and 5 bases from J; bases unmatched to any gene: 5. The CDR3 here is CASRRTGVDEQYF. CDR3 sequence (DNA): TGTGCCAGCAGAAGGACAGGGGTCGACGAGCAGTACTTC.

The chain uses TRBV10-3 and TRBJ2-2; 7 bases map to TRBD1. J was trimmed by 0 bases and V by 3 bases; bases with no gene match: 1. The CDR3 has 15 residues. The germline CDR1 and CDR2 sequences are ENHRY and SYGVKD. The CDR3 loop reads CAISDGTANTGELFF. CDR3 nucleotide sequence: TGTGCCATCAGTGACGGGACAGCGAACACCGGGGAGCTGTTTTTT.

The rearrangement joins TRBV6-1 to TRBJ2-5; 13 bases agree with TRBD2. V was pared by 6 bases and J by 7 bases, with 8 bases of the junction left unmatched. Germline V gives CDR1 MNHNS, CDR2 SASEGT. The CDR3 totals 15 residues. Here the CDR3 reads CASSSGLAGEGTQYF. The CDR3 DNA follows: TGTGCCAGCAGCTCAGGACTAGCGGGAGAGGGGACCCAGTACTTC.